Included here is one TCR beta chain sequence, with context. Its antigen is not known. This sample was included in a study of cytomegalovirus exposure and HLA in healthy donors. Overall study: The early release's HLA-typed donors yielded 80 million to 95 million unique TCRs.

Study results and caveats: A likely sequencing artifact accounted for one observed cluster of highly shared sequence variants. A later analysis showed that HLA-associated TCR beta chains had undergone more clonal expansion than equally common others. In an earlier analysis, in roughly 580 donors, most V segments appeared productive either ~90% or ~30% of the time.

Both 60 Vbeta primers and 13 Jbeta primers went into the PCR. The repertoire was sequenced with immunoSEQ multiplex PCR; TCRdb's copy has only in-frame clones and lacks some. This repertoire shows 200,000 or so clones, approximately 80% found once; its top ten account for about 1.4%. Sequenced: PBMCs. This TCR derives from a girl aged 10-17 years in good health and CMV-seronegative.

CDR3 DNA sequence: TGCGCCAGCAGCTTGGTAGCGGGACTAGAAACAGATACGCAGTATTTT. It codes for CASSLVAGLETDTQYF. The chain is built from TRBV5-1 and TRBJ2-3; 8 bases match TRBD2. CDR3 length: 16 residues. In germline, CDR1 is SGHRS, CDR2 YFSETQ. J was trimmed by 3 bases and V by 0 bases; bases with no gene match: 6.